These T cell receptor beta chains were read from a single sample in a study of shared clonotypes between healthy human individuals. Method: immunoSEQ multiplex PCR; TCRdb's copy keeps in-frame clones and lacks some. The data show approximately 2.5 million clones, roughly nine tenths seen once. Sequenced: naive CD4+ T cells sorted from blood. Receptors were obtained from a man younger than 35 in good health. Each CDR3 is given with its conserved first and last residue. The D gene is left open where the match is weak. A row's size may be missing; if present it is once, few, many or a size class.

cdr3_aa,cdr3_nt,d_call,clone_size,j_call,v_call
CASSQTGGRYEQYF,TGCGCCAGCAGCCAGACAGGGGGTCGATACGAGCAGTACTTC,TRBD1,.,TRBJ2-7,TRBV5-1
CASADKPGLAAYEQYF,TGTGCCAGCGCCGACAAACCGGGACTAGCGGCCTACGAGCAGTACTTC,TRBD2,.,TRBJ2-7,TRBV25-1
CASPPRRRNNQPQHF,TGTGCCAGCCCCCCGCGGAGAAGGAATAATCAGCCCCAGCATTTT,.,.,TRBJ1-5,TRBV27
CATSRDLVTTLGYTF,TGTGCCACCAGCAGAGATCTCGTGACGACGCTTGGCTACACCTTC,.,.,TRBJ1-2,TRBV15
CASSLGAFNYGYTF,TGTGCCAGCAGCTTAGGGGCCTTTAACTATGGCTACACCTTC,.,once,TRBJ1-2,TRBV7-2
CASSLTGVDSPLHF,TGTGCCAGTAGCCTAACAGGGGTCGATTCACCCCTCCACTTT,TRBD1,.,TRBJ1-6,TRBV19
CASSRGLAGASDTQYF,TGTGCCAGCAGCCGAGGACTAGCGGGGGCTTCAGATACGCAGTATTTT,TRBD2,.,TRBJ2-3,TRBV6-6
CASSTQGQETQYF,TGTGCCAGTAGTACTCAGGGGCAAGAGACCCAGTACTTC,.,.,TRBJ2-5,TRBV19
CASSLDAGPWEQYF,TGCGCCAGCAGCTTGGACGCAGGGCCTTGGGAGCAGTACTTC,.,.,TRBJ2-7,TRBV5-1
CASSLNGREGTGETQYF,TGTGCCAGCAGCTTGAACGGGCGGGAGGGGACGGGGGAGACCCAGTACTTC,TRBD2,.,TRBJ2-5,TRBV7-2
CASSKATEAFF,TGTGCCAGCAGCAAGGCCACTGAAGCTTTCTTT,.,.,TRBJ1-1,TRBV21-1
CASSPTAGTGFHEQYF,TGTGCCAGCTCACCTACCGCCGGGACAGGGTTCCACGAGCAGTACTTC,TRBD1,.,TRBJ2-7,TRBV18
CASSSGVYGYTF,TGTGCCAGCAGTTCGGGCGTCTATGGCTACACCTTC,.,.,TRBJ1-2,TRBV6-5
CASSLYQTGSPLHF,TGTGCCAGCAGCTTGTACCAGACGGGCTCACCCCTCCACTTT,.,.,TRBJ1-6,TRBV5-4
CAWGLQGAITDTQYF,TGTGCCTGGGGACTACAGGGGGCAATCACAGATACGCAGTATTTT,TRBD1,.,TRBJ2-3,TRBV30
CASSFGTASGNTIYF,TGTGCCAGCAGCTTCGGGACAGCCTCTGGAAACACCATATATTTT,TRBD1,.,TRBJ1-3,TRBV7-9
CATSNRDRNSYEQYF,TGTGCCACCAGCAATCGGGACCGCAACTCCTACGAGCAGTACTTC,.,.,TRBJ2-7,TRBV15
CAISESREGNEQFF,TGTGCCATCAGTGAGTCGAGGGAGGGTAATGAGCAGTTCTTC,TRBD2,.,TRBJ2-1,TRBV10-3
CASSIEQGYEQYF,TGTGCCAGTAGTATAGAACAGGGGTACGAGCAGTACTTC,TRBD1,.,TRBJ2-7,TRBV19
CASSFGDRSYEQYF,TGCGCCAGCAGCTTTGGGGACAGGTCCTACGAGCAGTACTTC,TRBD1,.,TRBJ2-7,TRBV5-1
CASSERTSGYNEQFF,TGTGCCAGCAGTGAACGGACTAGCGGATACAATGAGCAGTTCTTC,TRBD2,.,TRBJ2-1,TRBV2
CASSWDRVNTGELFF,TGCGCCAGCAGCTGGGACAGGGTTAACACCGGGGAGCTGTTTTTT,TRBD1,.,TRBJ2-2,TRBV5-1
CATLTGSTEAFF,TGTGCCACCTTAACCGGGAGCACTGAAGCTTTCTTT,.,.,TRBJ1-1,TRBV28
CASSPWTGNEKLFF,TGCGCCAGCAGCCCGTGGACAGGGAATGAAAAACTGTTTTTT,TRBD1,.,TRBJ1-4,TRBV5-1
CASSGGDNSPLHF,TGTGCCAGCAGCGGGGGTGATAATTCACCCCTCCACTTT,.,.,TRBJ1-6,TRBV7-9
CASRSGTGPGGYTF,TGCGCCAGCAGATCCGGGACAGGGCCGGGCGGCTACACCTTC,TRBD1,.,TRBJ1-2,TRBV5-1
CASRRDRGGEKLFF,TGTGCCAGCAGACGGGACAGGGGAGGGGAAAAACTGTTTTTT,TRBD1,.,TRBJ1-4,TRBV6-5
CASSLGWSGYGTDTQYF,TGTGCCAGCAGCTTAGGATGGAGCGGCTATGGCACAGATACGCAGTATTTT,.,.,TRBJ2-3,TRBV7-6
CASSTGTGFSYEQYF,TGTGCCAGCAGCACCGGGACAGGGTTCTCCTACGAGCAGTACTTC,TRBD1,once,TRBJ2-7,TRBV5-6